The clone carrying this T cell receptor beta chain came up a few times. Its specificity is not known. The data stem from a study of cytomegalovirus exposure and HLA in healthy donors. Overall study results and limits: TCR beta V- and J-gene trimming, according to a later analysis, was linked to a missense DCLRE1C variant.

Vbeta (60) and Jbeta (13) primers were used in the PCR. Data came from immunoSEQ multiplex PCR; TCRdb stores just in-frame clones and leaves some out. The data contain 150,000 to 200,000 clones, approximately 75% of them singletons. Germline assignment: CDR1 MGHDK and CDR2 SYGVNS. The CDR3 extends over 18 amino acids. Losses at the gene ends were 4 bases for V and 8 bases for J; bases not matched to a gene: 13. The chain couples TRBV25-1 to TRBJ2-1, with 14 bases lining up with TRBD2. This receptor was taken from a woman under 30 in good health and CMV-seronegative. The sequencing sample was made of PBMCs. CDR3 residues: CASSAARSGTSGSYEQFF. The CDR3 bases are TGTGCCAGCAGTGCCGCCAGGAGCGGGACTAGCGGGAGCTATGAGCAGTTCTTC.